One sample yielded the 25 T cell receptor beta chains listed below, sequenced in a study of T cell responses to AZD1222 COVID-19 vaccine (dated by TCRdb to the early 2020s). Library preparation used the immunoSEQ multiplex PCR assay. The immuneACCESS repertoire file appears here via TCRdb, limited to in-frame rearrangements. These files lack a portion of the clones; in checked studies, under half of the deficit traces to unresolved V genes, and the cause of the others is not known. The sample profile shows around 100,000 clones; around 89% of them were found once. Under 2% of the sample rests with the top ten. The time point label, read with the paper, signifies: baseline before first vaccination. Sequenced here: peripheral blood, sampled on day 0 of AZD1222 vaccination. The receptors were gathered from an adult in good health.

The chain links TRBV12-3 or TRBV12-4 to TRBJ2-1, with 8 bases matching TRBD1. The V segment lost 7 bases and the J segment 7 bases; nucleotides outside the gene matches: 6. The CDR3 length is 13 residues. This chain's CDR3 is CASTGQGVNEQFF. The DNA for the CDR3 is TGTGCCAGCACCGGACAGGGAGTGAATGAGCAGTTCTTC.

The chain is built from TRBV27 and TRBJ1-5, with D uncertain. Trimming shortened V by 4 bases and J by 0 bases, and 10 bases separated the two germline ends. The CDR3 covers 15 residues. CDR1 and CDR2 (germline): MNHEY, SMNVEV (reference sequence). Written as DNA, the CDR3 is TGTGCCAGCAGTTACGCGGCCTATAGCAATCAGCCCCAGCATTTT. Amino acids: CASSYAAYSNQPQHF.

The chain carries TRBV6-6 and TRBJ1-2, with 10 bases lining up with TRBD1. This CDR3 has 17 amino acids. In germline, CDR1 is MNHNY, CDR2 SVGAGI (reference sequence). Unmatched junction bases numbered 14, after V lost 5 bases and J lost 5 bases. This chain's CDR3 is CASSQTGGVGLSYGYTF. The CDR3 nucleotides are TGTGCCAGCAGTCAGACAGGGGGCGTGGGTCTATCTTATGGCTACACCTTC.

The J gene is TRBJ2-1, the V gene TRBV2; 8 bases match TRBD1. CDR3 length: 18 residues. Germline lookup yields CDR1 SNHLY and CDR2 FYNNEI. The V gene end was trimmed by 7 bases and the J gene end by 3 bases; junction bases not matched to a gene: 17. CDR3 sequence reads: CASMGDRGRYEFYNEQFF. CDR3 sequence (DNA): TGTGCCAGCATGGGCGACAGGGGACGGTATGAATTCTACAATGAGCAGTTCTTC.

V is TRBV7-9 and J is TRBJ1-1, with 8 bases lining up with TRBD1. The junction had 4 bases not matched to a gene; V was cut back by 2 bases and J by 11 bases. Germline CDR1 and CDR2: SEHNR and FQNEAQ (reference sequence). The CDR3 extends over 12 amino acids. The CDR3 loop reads CASSLTGQGAFF. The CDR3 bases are TGTGCCAGCAGCTTAACCGGACAGGGTGCTTTCTTT.

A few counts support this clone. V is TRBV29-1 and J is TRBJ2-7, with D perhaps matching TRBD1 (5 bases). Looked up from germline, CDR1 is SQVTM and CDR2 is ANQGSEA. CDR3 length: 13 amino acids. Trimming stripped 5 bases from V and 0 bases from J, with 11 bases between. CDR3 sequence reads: CSVYPRDSYEQYF. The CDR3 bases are TGCAGCGTTTACCCCAGGGACTCCTACGAGCAGTACTTC.

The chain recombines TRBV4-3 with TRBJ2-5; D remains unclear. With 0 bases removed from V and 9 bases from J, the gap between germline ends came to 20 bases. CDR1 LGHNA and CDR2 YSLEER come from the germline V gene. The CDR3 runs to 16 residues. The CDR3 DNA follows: TGCGCCAGCAGCCAAGATGCGGCAGGTGTCACCACGGCCCAGTACTTC. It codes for CASSQDAAGVTTAQYF.

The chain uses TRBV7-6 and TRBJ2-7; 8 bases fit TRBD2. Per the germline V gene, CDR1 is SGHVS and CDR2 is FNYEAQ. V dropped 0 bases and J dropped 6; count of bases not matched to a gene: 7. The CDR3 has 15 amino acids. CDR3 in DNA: TGTGCCAGCAGCTTAGCTCCTGGACTAGCCCCCGAGCAGTACTTC. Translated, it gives CASSLAPGLAPEQYF.

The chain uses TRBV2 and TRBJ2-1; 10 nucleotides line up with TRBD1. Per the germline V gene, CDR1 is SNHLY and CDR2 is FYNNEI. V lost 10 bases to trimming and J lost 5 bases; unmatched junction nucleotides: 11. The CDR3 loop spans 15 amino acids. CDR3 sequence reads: CATHPGTGADNEQFF. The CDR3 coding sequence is TGTGCCACCCATCCCGGGACAGGGGCCGACAATGAGCAGTTCTTC.

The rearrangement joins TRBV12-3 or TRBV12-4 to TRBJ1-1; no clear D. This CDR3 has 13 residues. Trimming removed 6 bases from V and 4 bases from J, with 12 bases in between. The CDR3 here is CASRYPTRTEAFF. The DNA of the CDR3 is TGTGCCAGCAGGTACCCAACTCGCACTGAAGCTTTCTTT.

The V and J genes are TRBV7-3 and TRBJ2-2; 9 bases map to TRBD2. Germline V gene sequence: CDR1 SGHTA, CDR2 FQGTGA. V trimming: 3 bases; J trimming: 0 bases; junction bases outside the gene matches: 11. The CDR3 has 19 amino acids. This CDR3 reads CASSFPASGDRANTGELFF. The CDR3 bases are TGTGCCAGCAGCTTCCCGGCTAGCGGGGATAGGGCGAACACCGGGGAGCTGTTTTTT.

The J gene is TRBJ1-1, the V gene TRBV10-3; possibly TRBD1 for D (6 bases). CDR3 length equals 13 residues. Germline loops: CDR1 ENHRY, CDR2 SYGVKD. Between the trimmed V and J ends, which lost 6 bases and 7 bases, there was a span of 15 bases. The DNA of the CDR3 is TGTGCCATCAGGCAACCGGACAGCGGTGAAGCTTTCTTT. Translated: CAIRQPDSGEAFF.

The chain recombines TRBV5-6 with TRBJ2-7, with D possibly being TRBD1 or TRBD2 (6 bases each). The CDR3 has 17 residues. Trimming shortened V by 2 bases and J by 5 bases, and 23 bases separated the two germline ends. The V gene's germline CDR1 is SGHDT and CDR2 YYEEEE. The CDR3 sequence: CASSFAGSGVTGHEQYF. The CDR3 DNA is TGTGCCAGCAGCTTTGCGGGGTCAGGGGTGACAGGCCACGAGCAGTACTTC. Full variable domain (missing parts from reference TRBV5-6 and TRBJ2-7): DAGVTQSPTHLIKTRGQQVTLRCSPKSGHDTVSWYQQALGQGPQFIFQYYEEEERQRGNFPDRFSGHQFPNYSSELNVNALLLGDSALYLCASSFAGSGVTGHEQYFGPGTRLTVT.

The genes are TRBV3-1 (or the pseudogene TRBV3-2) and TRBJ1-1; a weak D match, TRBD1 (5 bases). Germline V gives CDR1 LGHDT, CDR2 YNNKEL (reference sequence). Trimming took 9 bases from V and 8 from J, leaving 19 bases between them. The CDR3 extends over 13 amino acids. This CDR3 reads CASESLGGREAFF. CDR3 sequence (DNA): TGTGCCAGTGAATCTTTGGGGGGAAGAGAAGCTTTCTTT.

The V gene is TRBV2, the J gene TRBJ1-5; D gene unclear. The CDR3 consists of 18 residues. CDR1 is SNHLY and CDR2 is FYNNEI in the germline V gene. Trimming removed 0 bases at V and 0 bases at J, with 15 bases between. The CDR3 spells CASSEAWRNLVSNQPQHF. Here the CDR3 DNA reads TGTGCCAGCAGTGAAGCGTGGCGGAACTTAGTTAGCAATCAGCCCCAGCATTTT.

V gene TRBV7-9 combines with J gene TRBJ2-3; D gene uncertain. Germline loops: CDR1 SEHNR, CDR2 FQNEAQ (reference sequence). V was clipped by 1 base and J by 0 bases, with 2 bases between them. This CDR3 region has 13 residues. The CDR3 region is CASSLDSTDTQYF. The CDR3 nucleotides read TGTGCCAGCAGCTTAGACAGCACAGATACGCAGTATTTT. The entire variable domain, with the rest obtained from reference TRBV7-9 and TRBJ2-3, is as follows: DTGVSQNPRHKITKRGQNVTFRCDPISEHNRLYWYRQTLGQGPEFLTYFQNEAQLEKSRLLSDRFSAERPKGSFSTLEIQRTEQGDSAMYLCASSLDSTDTQYFGPGTRLTVL.

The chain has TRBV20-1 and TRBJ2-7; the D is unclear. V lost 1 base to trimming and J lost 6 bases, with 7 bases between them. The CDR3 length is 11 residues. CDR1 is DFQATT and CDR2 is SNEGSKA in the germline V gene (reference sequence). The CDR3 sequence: CSARGGREQYF. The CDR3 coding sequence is TGCAGTGCTAGAGGGGGTCGCGAGCAGTACTTC.

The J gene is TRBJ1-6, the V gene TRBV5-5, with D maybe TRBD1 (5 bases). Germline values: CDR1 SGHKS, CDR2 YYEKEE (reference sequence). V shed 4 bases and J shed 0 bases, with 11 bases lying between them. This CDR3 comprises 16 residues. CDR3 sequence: CASSVGVFSYNSPLHF. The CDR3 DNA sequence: TGTGCCAGCAGCGTGGGGGTTTTCTCCTATAATTCACCCCTCCACTTT.

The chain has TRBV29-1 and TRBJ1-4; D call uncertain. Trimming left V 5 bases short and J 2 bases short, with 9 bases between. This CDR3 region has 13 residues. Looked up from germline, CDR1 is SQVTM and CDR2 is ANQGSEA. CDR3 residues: CSVRQYTNEKLFF. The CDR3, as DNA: TGCAGCGTTCGACAATATACTAATGAAAAACTGTTTTTT.

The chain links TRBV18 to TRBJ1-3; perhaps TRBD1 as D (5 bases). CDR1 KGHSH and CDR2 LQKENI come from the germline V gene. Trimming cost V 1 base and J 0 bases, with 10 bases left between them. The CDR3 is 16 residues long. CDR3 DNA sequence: TGTGCCAGCTCACCACAGGGGACGGTCTCTGGAAACACCATATATTTT. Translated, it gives CASSPQGTVSGNTIYF.

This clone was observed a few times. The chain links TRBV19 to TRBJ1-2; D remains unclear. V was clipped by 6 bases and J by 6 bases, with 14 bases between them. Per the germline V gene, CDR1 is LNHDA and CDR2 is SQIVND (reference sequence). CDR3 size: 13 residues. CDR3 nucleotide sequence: TGTGCCAGTAGGTCAACGGTGCCAGATGGCTACACCTTC. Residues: CASRSTVPDGYTF.

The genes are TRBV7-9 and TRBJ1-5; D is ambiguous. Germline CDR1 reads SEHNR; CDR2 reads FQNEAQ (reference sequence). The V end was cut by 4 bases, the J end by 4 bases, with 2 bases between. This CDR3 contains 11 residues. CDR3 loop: CASSWNQPQHF. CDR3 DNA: TGTGCCAGCAGCTGGAATCAGCCCCAGCATTTT.

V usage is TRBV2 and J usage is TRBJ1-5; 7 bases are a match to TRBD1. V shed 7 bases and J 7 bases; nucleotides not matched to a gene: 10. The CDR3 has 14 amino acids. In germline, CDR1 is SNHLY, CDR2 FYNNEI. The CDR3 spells CASTPGQQNQPQHF. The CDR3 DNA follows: TGTGCCAGCACCCCGGGACAGCAGAACCAGCCCCAGCATTTT.

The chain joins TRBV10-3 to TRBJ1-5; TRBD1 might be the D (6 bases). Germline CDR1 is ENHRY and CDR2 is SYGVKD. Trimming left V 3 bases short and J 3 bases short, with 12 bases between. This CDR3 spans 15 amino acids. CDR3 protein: CAISDSGDLNQPQHF. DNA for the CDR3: TGTGCCATCAGTGACTCAGGGGACCTCAATCAGCCCCAGCATTTT.

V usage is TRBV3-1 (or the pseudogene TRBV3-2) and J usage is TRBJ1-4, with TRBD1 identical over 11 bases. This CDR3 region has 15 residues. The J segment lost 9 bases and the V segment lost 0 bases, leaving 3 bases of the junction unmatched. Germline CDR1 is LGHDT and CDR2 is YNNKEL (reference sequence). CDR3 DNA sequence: TGTGCCAGCAGCCAAGACGGGACAGGGGGTAAAAAACTGTTTTTT. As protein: CASSQDGTGGKKLFF.